The clone carrying this T cell receptor beta chain was seen only once. What it binds is not known. Time point specified: pre-treatment baseline. Patients with prior systemic cancer treatment, concomitant immunosuppressants, or other active malignancies were excluded. These data belong to a study of blood T cell dynamics during melanoma immunotherapy. Regarding the study as a whole: Disease-control patients' PBMC repertoires became either more clonal or more diverse at W3.

The CDR3 has 13 amino acids. Germline-derived CDR1 and CDR2 are ENHRY and SYGVKD. V lost 11 bases to trimming and J lost 3 bases; unmatched junction nucleotides: 7. Data came from immunoSEQ multiplex PCR; TCRdb stores just in-frame clones and leaves some out. The data hold almost 25,000 clones, with around nine tenths observed a single time. The chain has TRBV10-3 and TRBJ1-1; 9 bases line up with TRBD1. This clonotype was obtained from a human donor with melanoma. The sample here was blood, taken from a patient treated with checkpoint blockade. The CDR3 loop is CASQWDRDTEAFF. CDR3 nucleotide sequence: TGTGCCTCTCAGTGGGACAGGGACACTGAAGCTTTCTTT.